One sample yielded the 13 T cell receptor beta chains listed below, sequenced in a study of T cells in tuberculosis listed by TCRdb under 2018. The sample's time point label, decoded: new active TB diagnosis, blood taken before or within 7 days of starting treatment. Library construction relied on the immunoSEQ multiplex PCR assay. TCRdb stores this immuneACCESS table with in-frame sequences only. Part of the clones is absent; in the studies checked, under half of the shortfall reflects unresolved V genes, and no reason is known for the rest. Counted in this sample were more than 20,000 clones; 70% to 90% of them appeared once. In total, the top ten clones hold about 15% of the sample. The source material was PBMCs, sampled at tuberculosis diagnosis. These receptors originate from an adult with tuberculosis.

The CDR3 spells CASSFTGTSGTSESYNEQFF. The CDR3 nucleotides are TGTGCCAGCAGCTTTACCGGGACTAGCGGGACCTCTGAATCCTACAATGAGCAGTTCTTC. V is TRBV13 and J is TRBJ2-1; 13 bases line up with TRBD2. The CDR3 totals 20 residues. The germline gives CDR1 PRHDT, CDR2 FYEKMQ (reference sequence). V lost 3 bases to trimming and J lost 1 base; unmatched junction nucleotides: 12.

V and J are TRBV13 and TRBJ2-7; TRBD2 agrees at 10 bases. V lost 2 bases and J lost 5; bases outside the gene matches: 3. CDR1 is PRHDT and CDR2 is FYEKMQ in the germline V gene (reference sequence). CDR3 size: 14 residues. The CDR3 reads CASSLPSGSDEQYF. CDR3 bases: TGTGCCAGCAGCTTACCTAGCGGGAGCGACGAGCAGTACTTC.

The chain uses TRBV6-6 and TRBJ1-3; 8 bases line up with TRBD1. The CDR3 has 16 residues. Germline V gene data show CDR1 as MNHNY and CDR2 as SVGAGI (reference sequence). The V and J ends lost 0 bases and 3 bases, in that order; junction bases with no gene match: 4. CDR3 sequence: CASSYSGQGNGNTIYF. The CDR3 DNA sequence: TGTGCCAGCAGTTACTCCGGACAGGGCAATGGAAACACCATATATTTT.

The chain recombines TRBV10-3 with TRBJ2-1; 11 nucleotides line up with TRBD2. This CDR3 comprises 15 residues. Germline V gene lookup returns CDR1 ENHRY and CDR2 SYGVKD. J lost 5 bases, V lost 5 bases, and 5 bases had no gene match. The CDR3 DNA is TGTGCCATCAGTTTGACTAGCGGGGAGAACAATGAGCAGTTCTTC. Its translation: CAISLTSGENNEQFF.

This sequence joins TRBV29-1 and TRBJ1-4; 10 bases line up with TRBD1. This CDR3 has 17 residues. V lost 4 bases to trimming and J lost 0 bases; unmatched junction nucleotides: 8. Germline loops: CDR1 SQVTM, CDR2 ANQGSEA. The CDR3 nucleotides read TGCAGCGTTGTTCCGGGACAGGGGCCATCAACTAATGAAAAACTGTTTTTT. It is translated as CSVVPGQGPSTNEKLFF.

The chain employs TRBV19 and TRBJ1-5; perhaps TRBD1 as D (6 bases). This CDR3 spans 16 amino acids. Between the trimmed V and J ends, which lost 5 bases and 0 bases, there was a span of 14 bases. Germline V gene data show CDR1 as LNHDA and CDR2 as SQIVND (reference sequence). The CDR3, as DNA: TGTGCCAGTAGTGATACAGGGTACTATAGCAATCAGCCCCAGCATTTT. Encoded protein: CASSDTGYYSNQPQHF.

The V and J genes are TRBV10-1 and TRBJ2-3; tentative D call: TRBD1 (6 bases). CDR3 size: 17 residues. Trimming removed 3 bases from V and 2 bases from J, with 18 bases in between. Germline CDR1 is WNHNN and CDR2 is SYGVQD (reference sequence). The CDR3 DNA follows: TGCGCCAGCAGTGAAGTATTGGCAGGGGATTCCACAGATACGCAGTATTTT. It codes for CASSEVLAGDSTDTQYF.

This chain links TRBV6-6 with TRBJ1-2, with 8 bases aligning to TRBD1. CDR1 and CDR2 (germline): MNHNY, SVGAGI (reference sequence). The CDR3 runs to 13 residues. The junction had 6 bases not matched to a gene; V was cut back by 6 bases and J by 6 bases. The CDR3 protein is CASSPRGLNGYTF. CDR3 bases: TGTGCCAGCAGCCCCAGGGGGCTGAATGGCTACACCTTC.

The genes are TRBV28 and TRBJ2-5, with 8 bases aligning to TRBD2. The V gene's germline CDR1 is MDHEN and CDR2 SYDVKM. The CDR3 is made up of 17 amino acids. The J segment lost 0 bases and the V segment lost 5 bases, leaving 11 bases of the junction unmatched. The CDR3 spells CASSIRSRTSHQETQYF. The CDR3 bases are TGTGCCAGCAGTATCCGGTCAAGGACTAGCCACCAAGAGACCCAGTACTTC.

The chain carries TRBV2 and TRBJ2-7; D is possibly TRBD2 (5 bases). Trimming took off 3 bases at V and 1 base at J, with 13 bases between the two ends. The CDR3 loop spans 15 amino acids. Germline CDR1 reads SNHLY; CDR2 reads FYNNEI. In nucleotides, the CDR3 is TGTGCCAGCAGTGACAGGAATACGGGATCCTACGAGCAGTACTTC. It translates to CASSDRNTGSYEQYF.

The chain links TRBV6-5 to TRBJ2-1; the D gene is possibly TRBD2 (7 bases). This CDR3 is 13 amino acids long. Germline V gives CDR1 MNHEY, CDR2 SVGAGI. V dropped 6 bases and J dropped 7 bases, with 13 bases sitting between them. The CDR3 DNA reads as TGTGCCAGCAGGCCGCGGGGGCATAATGAGCAGTTCTTC. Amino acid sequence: CASRPRGHNEQFF.

This chain's CDR3 is CASSPYGAGWTGELFF. CDR3 coding DNA: TGTGCCAGCAGCCCGTATGGGGCCGGATGGACCGGGGAGCTGTTTTTT. V gene TRBV11-3 combines with J gene TRBJ2-2; possible D gene TRBD1, 5 bases. V shed 5 bases and J shed 5 bases, with 18 bases lying between them. The CDR3 sequence is 16 residues long. CDR1 and CDR2 from the germline V gene are SGHNT and YENEEA.

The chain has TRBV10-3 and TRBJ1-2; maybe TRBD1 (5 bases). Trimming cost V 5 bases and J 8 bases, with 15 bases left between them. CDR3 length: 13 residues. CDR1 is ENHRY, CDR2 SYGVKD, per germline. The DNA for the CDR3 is TGTGCCATCAGTTCGGACATTGTGGTGGGCTACACCTTC. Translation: CAISSDIVVGYTF.